A single sample gave rise to the 9 T cell receptor beta chains below, sequenced in a study of immune cell composition in non-small cell lung cancer. Normal lung was sampled as far from the tumour as possible, at least 3 cm. The method was immunoSEQ multiplex PCR; TCRdb's version includes in-frame clones alone and lacks a portion of them. The repertoire holds nearly 7,000 clones, with 84% as singletons. The sample comprised non-adjacent lung tissue. Source of these receptors: a human donor with non-small cell lung cancer.

The chain has TRBV6-5 and TRBJ1-1; D gene uncertain. The CDR3 spans 14 residues. The V gene lost 6 bases and the J gene lost 4 bases, with 15 bases spanning the gap. Germline assignment: CDR1 MNHEY and CDR2 SVGAGI. CDR3 sequence (DNA): TGTGCCAGCAGATCCCCGGGAGCGAGCACTGAAGCTTTCTTT. It is translated as CASRSPGASTEAFF.

This chain uses TRBV6-6 with TRBJ1-5; TRBD1 might be the D (5 bases). There are 13 residues in the CDR3. CDR1 and CDR2 from the germline V gene are MNHNY and SVGAGI (reference sequence). V lost 2 bases and J lost 7, with 9 bases in between. This CDR3 reads CASSYGTEQPQHF. The DNA for the CDR3 is TGTGCCAGCAGTTACGGGACTGAACAGCCCCAGCATTTT.

This clone was counted a few times. The chain joins TRBV6-5 to TRBJ1-4; D gene uncertain. The V and J ends lost 0 bases and 6 bases respectively, with 11 bases between them. Germline loops: CDR1 MNHEY, CDR2 SVGAGI. The CDR3 loop spans 15 amino acids. CDR3: CASSYSGRRYEKLFF. CDR3 nucleotides: TGTGCCAGCAGTTACTCAGGGAGGCGGTATGAAAAACTGTTTTTT.

The chain links TRBV6-1 to TRBJ1-1; D is unresolved. V was clipped by 3 bases and J by 0 bases, with 8 bases between them. The germline V gene encodes CDR1 MNHNS and CDR2 SASEGT. The CDR3 runs to 14 residues. The CDR3 region is CASSDGGMNTEAFF. In DNA form, the CDR3 reads TGTGCCAGCAGTGACGGCGGAATGAACACTGAAGCTTTCTTT.

The chain combines TRBV30 with TRBJ1-6, with 7 bases identical to TRBD1. The CDR3 length is 14 residues. With 3 bases clipped from V and 5 bases from J, the junction kept 4 bases outside the gene matches. The V gene's germline CDR1 is GTSNPN and CDR2 SVGIG (reference sequence). CDR3 nucleotides: TGTGCCTGGAGCCGCGGACAGGATAATTCACCCCTCCACTTT. Residues: CAWSRGQDNSPLHF.

The chain employs TRBV6-5 and TRBJ2-5; a possible D gene is TRBD2 (6 bases). The CDR3 is 15 amino acids. Germline loops: CDR1 MNHEY, CDR2 SVGAGI. V lost 2 bases, J lost 5 bases, and 15 bases lay in between. CDR3 region: CASSYGTLRAETQYF. For the CDR3, the DNA is TGTGCCAGCAGTTACGGGACTTTAAGGGCGGAGACCCAGTACTTC.

The V gene is TRBV5-1, the J gene TRBJ2-7, with D possibly matching TRBD2 (5 bases). The CDR3 loop spans 12 amino acids. Germline CDR1 reads SGHRS; CDR2 reads YFSETQ. Trimming shortened V by 1 base and J by 6 bases, and 8 bases separated the two germline ends. The CDR3 is CASSLNSAEQYF. The CDR3 DNA reads as TGCGCCAGCAGCTTGAATAGCGCCGAGCAGTACTTC.

This clone was detected only once. V gene TRBV5-1 combines with J gene TRBJ1-2; weak D call: TRBD1 (5 bases). The CDR3 consists of 14 residues. The germline CDR1 and CDR2 sequences are SGHRS and YFSETQ. V was clipped by 4 bases and J by 4 bases, with 14 bases between them. The CDR3 region has the DNA TGCGCCAGCAGCCTGAACACCCAGGGCTATGGCTACACCTTC. It specifies CASSLNTQGYGYTF. The full variable domain, rest sourced from reference TRBV5-1 and TRBJ1-2, is KAGVTQTPRYLIKTRGQQVTLSCSPISGHRSVSWYQQTPGQGLQFLFEYFSETQRNKGNFPGRFSGRQFSNSRSEMNVSTLELGDSALYLCASSLNTQGYGYTFGSGTRLTVV.

The rearrangement links TRBV5-8 to TRBJ2-7; 8 nucleotides align to TRBD1. With 4 bases clipped from V and 1 base from J, the junction kept 7 bases outside the gene matches. Germline V gene lookup returns CDR1 SGHTS and CDR2 YDEGEE. The CDR3 has 15 residues. The CDR3 reads CASSPGTGMSYEQYF. The CDR3 region has the DNA TGTGCCAGCAGCCCAGGGACAGGAATGTCCTACGAGCAGTACTTC. Full variable domain (remainder filled in from reference TRBV5-8 and TRBJ2-7): EAGVTQSPTHLIKTRGQQATLRCSPISGHTSVYWYQQALGLGLQFLLWYDEGEERNRGNFPPRFSGRQFPNYSSELNVNALELEDSALYLCASSPGTGMSYEQYFGPGTRLTVT.